These T cell receptor beta chains were read from a single sample in a study of shared clonotypes between healthy human individuals. Some clones are missing from TCRdb's copy, which holds only in-frame ones; the method was immunoSEQ multiplex PCR. The table lists around 1.6 million clones, 95% to 99% of them singletons. Material for sequencing was naive CD4+ T cells sorted from blood. The source is a man aged 25 to 40 in good health. Each CDR3 is given with its conserved first and last residue. A D gene is named only where the DNA matches it firmly. Clone sizes are given selectively: once, few, many, or a class where the clone is expanded.

TRBV9,TRBD2,.,TRBJ2-1,TGTGCCAGCAGCGTAGGACTAGCGGGAGATCCGAATGAGCAGTTCTTC,CASSVGLAGDPNEQFF
TRBV11-2,TRBD2,.,TRBJ2-1,TGTGCCAGCAGCTTAGGCCTTTCTAGCGGTCTTTACAATGAGCAGTTCTTC,CASSLGLSSGLYNEQFF
TRBV18,.,.,TRBJ2-7,TGTGCCAGCTCACCACCTAGGGACTACGAGCAGTACTTC,CASSPPRDYEQYF
TRBV28,.,once,TRBJ1-3,TGTGCCAGCAGGCCTCAGGGGAATGCAGGAAACACCATATATTTT,CASRPQGNAGNTIYF
TRBV27,.,.,TRBJ2-1,TGTGCCAGCAGTCCCGGTAGCGGAATAAGCTCCTACAATGAGCAGTTCTTC,CASSPGSGISSYNEQFF
TRBV5-1,TRBD1,.,TRBJ2-2,TGCGCCAGCAGCTTGGGGACAGGGGGCTTCACTGGAAACACCGGGGAGCTGTTTTTT,CASSLGTGGFTGNTGELFF
TRBV7-8,.,.,TRBJ2-4,TGTGCCAGCAGCTTCGAGGGGCTAGCCAAAAACATTCAGTACTTC,CASSFEGLAKNIQYF
TRBV4-1,.,.,TRBJ1-4,TGCGCCAGCAGCCAGTTGCCGAGAGTTGAAAAACTGTTTTTT,CASSQLPRVEKLFF
TRBV15,.,.,TRBJ2-3,TGTGCCACCAGCAGAGAGGTGGCAGTAGATACGCAGTATTTT,CATSREVAVDTQYF
TRBV5-4,.,.,TRBJ1-2,TGTGCCAGCAGCTTGGTCCAAGGAAATGGCTACACCTTC,CASSLVQGNGYTF
TRBV5-1,.,.,TRBJ2-7,TGCGCCAGCAGCCCTGGGGGCGGACGCTTCCCCGCCTACGAGCAGTACTTC,CASSPGGGRFPAYEQYF
TRBV18,TRBD1,.,TRBJ2-1,TGTGCCAGCTCACCAACTTGGACAGGTAACAATGAGCAGTTCTTC,CASSPTWTGNNEQFF
TRBV5-4,TRBD1,.,TRBJ2-7,TGTGCCAGCAGCCAACCGGGACAGGGGGCCGACGAGCAGTACTTC,CASSQPGQGADEQYF
TRBV5-1,TRBD2,.,TRBJ2-7,TGCGCCAGCACTCCTCTAGCGGGTGGGGGAGAGCAGTACTTC,CASTPLAGGGEQYF
TRBV11-3,.,.,TRBJ2-3,TGTGCCAGCAGCGTGGGCCCCCCAGATACGCAGTATTTT,CASSVGPPDTQYF
TRBV6-6,TRBD1,.,TRBJ1-2,TGTGCCAGCAGTACAGACAGGGGGGGCGGCTACACCTTC,CASSTDRGGGYTF
TRBV19,.,.,TRBJ2-1,TGTGCCAGTAGTCCCCAGGGGACTTACTACAATGAGCAGTTCTTC,CASSPQGTYYNEQFF
TRBV29-1,TRBD2,.,TRBJ2-2,TGCAGCGCCTTTCTAGCGGAAAACACCGGGGAGCTGTTTTTT,CSAFLAENTGELFF
TRBV10-1,.,.,TRBJ2-2,TGCGCCAGCAGTCAGGACGCGGGCACCGGGGAGCTGTTTTTT,CASSQDAGTGELFF
TRBV2,TRBD1,.,TRBJ2-3,TGTGCCAGCAGTGATGGGGCAGGGGGTGATTTAGATACGCAGTATTTT,CASSDGAGGDLDTQYF
TRBV29-1,TRBD1,.,TRBJ1-4,TGCAGCGTTGGTGGGGCAGGGGGAACCCTAATGGGTGAAAAACTGTTTTTT,CSVGGAGGTLMGEKLFF
TRBV28,.,.,TRBJ1-1,TGTGCCAGCAGTTTTATTTGGCTGGGGAGCACTGAAGCTTTCTTT,CASSFIWLGSTEAFF
TRBV15,.,.,TRBJ2-1,TGTGCCACCAGCAGAGCCAATAGCCTAGGAATCAATGAGCAGTTCTTC,CATSRANSLGINEQFF
TRBV6-1,.,.,TRBJ1-4,TGTGCCAGCAGTGGGCTACGGTTTGAAAAACTGTTTTTT,CASSGLRFEKLFF
TRBV11-2,TRBD1,once,TRBJ2-7,TGTGCCAGCAGCCTTAGGACAGGGATGGCCTACGAGCAGTACTTC,CASSLRTGMAYEQYF
TRBV1,.,.,TRBJ2-7,TGCACCAGCAGCCAATATTTAAATCCGGGACATCAAGGGCGGGGCCCGTACTTC,CTSSQYLNPGHQGRGPYF
TRBV28,TRBD2,.,TRBJ2-1,TGTGCCAGCAGTTGGATTTGGGCGGGAGCAACGTACAATGAGCAGTTCTTC,CASSWIWAGATYNEQFF
TRBV5-4,TRBD2,.,TRBJ2-1,TGTGCCAGCAGCTTGGCCCGATGGAGCGGGAGTAGCTCCTACAATGAGCAGTTCTTC,CASSLARWSGSSSYNEQFF
TRBV5-1,TRBD1,.,TRBJ2-1,TGCGCCAGCAGCCTGGTTCCGGGACAGGGGTCGAGGGAGCAGTTCTTC,CASSLVPGQGSREQFF